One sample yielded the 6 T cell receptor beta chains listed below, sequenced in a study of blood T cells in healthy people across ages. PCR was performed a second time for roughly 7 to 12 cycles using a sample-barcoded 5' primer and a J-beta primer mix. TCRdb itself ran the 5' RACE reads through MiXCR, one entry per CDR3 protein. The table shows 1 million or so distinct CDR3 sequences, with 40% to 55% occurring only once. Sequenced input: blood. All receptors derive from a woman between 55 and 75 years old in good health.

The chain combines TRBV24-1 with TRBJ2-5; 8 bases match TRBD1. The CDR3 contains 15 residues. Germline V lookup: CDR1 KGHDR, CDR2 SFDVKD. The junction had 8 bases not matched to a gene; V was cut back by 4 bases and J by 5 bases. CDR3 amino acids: CATSESGTGGETQYF. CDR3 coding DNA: TGTGCCACCAGTGAATCCGGGACAGGAGGTGAGACCCAGTACTTC.

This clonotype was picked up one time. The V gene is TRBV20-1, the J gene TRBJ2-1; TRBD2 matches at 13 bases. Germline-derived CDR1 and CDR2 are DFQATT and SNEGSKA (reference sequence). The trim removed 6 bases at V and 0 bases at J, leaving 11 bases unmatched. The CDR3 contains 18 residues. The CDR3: CSAPGTSGMRDSYNEQFF. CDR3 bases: TGCAGTGCCCCCGGGACTAGCGGGATGAGGGACTCCTACAATGAGCAGTTCTTC.

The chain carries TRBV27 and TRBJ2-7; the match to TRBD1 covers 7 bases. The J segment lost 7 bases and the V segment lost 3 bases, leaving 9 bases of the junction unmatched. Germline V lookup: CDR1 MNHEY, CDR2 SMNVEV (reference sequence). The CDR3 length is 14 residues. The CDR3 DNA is TGTGCCAGCAGTTTCTCGCAGGGGGTGGGGGAGCAGTACTTC. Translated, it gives CASSFSQGVGEQYF.

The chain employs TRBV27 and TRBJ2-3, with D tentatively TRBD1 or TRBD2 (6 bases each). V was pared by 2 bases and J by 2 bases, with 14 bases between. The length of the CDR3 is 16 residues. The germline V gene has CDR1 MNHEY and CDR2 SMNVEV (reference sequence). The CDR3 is CASSLEGRGPTDTQYF. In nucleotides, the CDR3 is TGTGCCAGCAGTTTAGAGGGTCGGGGGCCCACAGATACGCAGTATTTT.

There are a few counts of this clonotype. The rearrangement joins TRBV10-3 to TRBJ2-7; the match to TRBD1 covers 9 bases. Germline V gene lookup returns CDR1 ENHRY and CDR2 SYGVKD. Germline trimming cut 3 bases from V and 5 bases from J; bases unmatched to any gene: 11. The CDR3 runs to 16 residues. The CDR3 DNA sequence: TGTGCCATCAGTGAACCCGGGACAGGGAGTCTGAACGAGCAGTACTTC. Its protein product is CAISEPGTGSLNEQYF.

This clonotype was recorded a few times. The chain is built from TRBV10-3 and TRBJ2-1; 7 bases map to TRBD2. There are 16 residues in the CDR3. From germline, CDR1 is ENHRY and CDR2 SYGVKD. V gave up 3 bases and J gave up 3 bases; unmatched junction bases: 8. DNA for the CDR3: TGTGCCATCAGTGAAAACTTCAGGGAGGGCTACAATGAGCAGTTCTTC. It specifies CAISENFREGYNEQFF.